Presented here are 25 T cell receptor beta chains from one specimen sequenced in a study of T-cell memory formation after mild COVID-19. TCRdb itself ran the 5' RACE reads through MiXCR, one entry per CDR3 protein. The sample consists of more than 25,000 distinct CDR3 sequences, about 16% of them appearing once. Specimen: PBMCs or a T cell subset sorted from them (not recorded which). The receptor source for this set is an adult who had mild COVID-19 (a few samples of this study predate the infection). Cell type and time point are not known.

In its sample, this clonotype was seen a few times. V is TRBV7-2 and J is TRBJ1-4, with D tentatively TRBD1 (5 bases). Trimming cost V 4 bases and J 8 bases, with 20 bases left between them. In germline, CDR1 is SGHTA, CDR2 FQGNSA. This CDR3 is built from 16 residues. The CDR3 sequence: CASSYAPRQGGEKLFF. Here the CDR3 DNA reads TGTGCCAGCAGCTATGCACCCCGGCAGGGAGGAGAAAAACTGTTTTTT.

This clonotype was detected many times. The chain recombines TRBV7-9 with TRBJ2-7; no firm D call. The germline CDR1 and CDR2 sequences are SEHNR and FQNEAQ (reference sequence). CDR3 length: 11 residues. The ends were cut back, 5 bases at V and 5 bases at J, with 7 bases in the middle. Here the CDR3 reads CASSPLDEQYF. Here the CDR3 DNA reads TGTGCCAGCAGCCCCCTCGACGAGCAGTACTTC.

This clonotype was found many times. V gene TRBV6-5 combines with J gene TRBJ2-7, with D maybe TRBD2 (6 bases). Germline values: CDR1 MNHEY, CDR2 SVGAGI. This CDR3 spans 15 amino acids. The ends were cut back, 4 bases at V and 2 bases at J, with 15 bases in the middle. The CDR3 coding sequence is TGTGCCAGCAGTTCCTTTAGCGGACCGACCTACGAGCAGTACTTC. Amino acid sequence: CASSSFSGPTYEQYF.

This clonotype showed up just a few times. The chain links TRBV10-3 to TRBJ2-5; maybe TRBD2 (6 bases). Germline V gene lookup returns CDR1 ENHRY and CDR2 SYGVKD. The CDR3 has 16 residues. The V end was cut by 0 bases, the J end by 1 base, with 12 bases between. Here the CDR3 DNA reads TGTGCCATCAGTGAGTCCGGAGGGGCCTCCCAAGAGACCCAGTACTTC. It is translated as CAISESGGASQETQYF.

The V call is TRBV11-2, the J call TRBJ1-1; D is uncertain. Germline loops: CDR1 SGHAT, CDR2 FQNNGV. CDR3 length equals 14 residues. V shed 1 base and J shed 1 base, with 7 bases lying between them. The chain's CDR3 is CASSLVGQNTEAFF. The CDR3 region has the DNA TGTGCCAGCAGCTTAGTGGGCCAGAACACTGAAGCTTTCTTT.

This clonotype was seen many times. In DNA form, the CDR3 reads TGTGCCAGCAGACTCACAGGGAGGAGCACAGATACGCAGTATTTT. Its protein is CASRLTGRSTDTQYF. The chain couples TRBV7-3 to TRBJ2-3, with D perhaps matching TRBD1 or TRBD2 (6 bases each). The V end lost 6 bases, the J end lost 0 bases, and 13 bases lay between the germline ends. Germline V gene lookup returns CDR1 SGHTA and CDR2 FQGTGA. The CDR3 loop spans 15 amino acids.

This clonotype was recorded at least ten times. The rearrangement links TRBV5-6 to TRBJ1-2, with D perhaps matching TRBD1 (5 bases). The length of the CDR3 is 13 residues. Germline V CDR1 and CDR2: SGHDT, YYEEEE. The germline V and J ends were trimmed by 4 bases and 0 bases, with 7 bases remaining between them. The CDR3 protein is CASSRGTNYGYTF. Written as DNA, the CDR3 is TGTGCCAGCAGCCGGGGGACTAACTATGGCTACACCTTC. The full variable domain, in which reference TRBV5-6 and TRBJ1-2 provide the parts outside the CDR3, is DAGVTQSPTHLIKTRGQQVTLRCSPKSGHDTVSWYQQALGQGPQFIFQYYEEEERQRGNFPDRFSGHQFPNYSSELNVNALLLGDSALYLCASSRGTNYGYTFGSGTRLTVV.

This clonotype turned up a few times. The V call is TRBV18, the J call TRBJ1-1; D uncertain. The V end lost 3 bases, the J end lost 1 base, and 6 bases lay between the germline ends. Germline V gene sequence: CDR1 KGHSH, CDR2 LQKENI. The CDR3 loop spans 13 amino acids. This chain's CDR3 is CASSPIQNTEAFF. DNA for the CDR3: TGTGCCAGCTCACCTATACAGAACACTGAAGCTTTCTTT.

This clonotype was recorded at least ten times. The CDR3 nucleotides read TGTGCCAGCAGCCCCGATGTGACAGGGAGCTATGGCTACACCTTC. It encodes CASSPDVTGSYGYTF. The chain employs TRBV9 and TRBJ1-2, with 7 bases identical to TRBD1. CDR1 and CDR2 from the germline V gene are SGDLS and YYNGEE. The CDR3 consists of 15 residues. V was pared by 4 bases and J by 4 bases, with 10 bases of the junction left unmatched.

This clonotype was seen at least ten times. The rearrangement uses TRBV29-1 and TRBJ2-3, with TRBD2 identical over 7 bases. Trimming removed 6 bases from V and 6 bases from J; junction bases left unmatched: 6. Germline CDR1 and CDR2: SQVTM and ANQGSEA. This CDR3 contains 12 residues. DNA of the CDR3: TGCAGCGTGGCTCCCGGGGGGGATACGCAGTATTTT. It translates to CSVAPGGDTQYF.

This clonotype was seen repeatedly, ten times or more. The chain employs TRBV5-1 and TRBJ2-7, with 9 bases aligning to TRBD1. The trim removed 3 bases at V and 7 bases at J, leaving 8 bases unmatched. This CDR3 is 14 amino acids long. Germline V CDR1 and CDR2: SGHRS, YFSETQ. The CDR3 sequence is CASSYTGQGSEQYF. CDR3 in DNA: TGCGCCAGCAGCTATACCGGACAGGGGTCAGAGCAGTACTTC.

The chain carries TRBV18 and TRBJ1-6, with D uncertain. CDR1 and CDR2 from the germline V gene are KGHSH and LQKENI. V was cut by 2 bases and J by 10 bases, with 15 bases left in between. This CDR3 comprises 15 residues. CDR3 protein: CASSPLSEARSPLHF. The DNA for the CDR3 is TGTGCCAGCTCACCATTATCGGAAGCTCGATCACCCCTCCACTTT.

A few counts support this clonotype. This chain links TRBV18 with TRBJ2-5; D not resolved. The CDR3 is 13 amino acids. CDR1 is KGHSH, CDR2 LQKENI, per germline. V was shortened by 2 bases and J by 2 bases, with 6 bases between the two germline ends. The chain's CDR3 is CASSPSRQETQYF. CDR3 DNA sequence: TGTGCCAGCTCACCATCCCGTCAAGAGACCCAGTACTTC.

This clonotype has ten or more counts. V and J are TRBV9 and TRBJ1-1; TRBD1 is a possible D gene (6 bases). This CDR3 is 14 amino acids long. CDR1 and CDR2 from the germline V gene are SGDLS and YYNGEE. The ends were cut back, 2 bases at V and 3 bases at J, with 11 bases in the middle. The CDR3 protein is CASSVVDRYTEAFF. CDR3 sequence (DNA): TGTGCCAGCAGCGTGGTGGACAGATACACTGAAGCTTTCTTT.

This clonotype was counted many times. The chain carries TRBV7-3 and TRBJ2-5; weak D call: TRBD1 (5 bases). V was trimmed by 0 bases and J by 1 base, leaving 9 bases between them. CDR3 length: 15 residues. Looked up from germline, CDR1 is SGHTA and CDR2 is FQGTGA. CDR3 nucleotide sequence: TGTGCCAGCAGCTTAACGCCAGGGCCCCAAGAGACCCAGTACTTC. Translated, it gives CASSLTPGPQETQYF. The variable domain in full, with the rest retrieved from reference TRBV7-3 and TRBJ2-5, is GAGVSQTPSNKVTEKGKYVELRCDPISGHTALYWYRQSLGQGPEFLIYFQGTGAADDSGLPNDRFFAVRPEGSVSTLKIQRTERGDSAVYLCASSLTPGPQETQYFGPGTRLLVL.

This rearrangement joins TRBV12-3 or TRBV12-4 to TRBJ2-5; possible D gene TRBD1, 6 bases. This CDR3 spans 18 amino acids. V was clipped by 6 bases and J by 2 bases, with 25 bases between them. The DNA for the CDR3 is TGTGCCAGCAGATATCAACTCATATACAGGGCCCCTCAAGAGACCCAGTACTTC. Its translation: CASRYQLIYRAPQETQYF.

There are many counts of this clonotype. The junction and the germline gene differ at one end; a read error may be behind it. V usage is TRBV7-9 and J usage is TRBJ1-4, with D maybe TRBD1 (5 bases). The CDR3 sequence is 13 residues long. Germline CDR1 is SEHNR and CDR2 is FQNEAQ (reference sequence). CDR3 loop: CASSPEGDARQIF. CDR3 DNA: TGTGCCAGCAGCCCCGAAGGGGACGCCCGACAAATTTTT.

This clonotype was counted at least ten times. This sequence joins TRBV20-1 and TRBJ2-5; D might be TRBD1 (6 bases). The germline V and J ends were trimmed by 5 bases and 4 bases, with 11 bases remaining between them. The CDR3 runs 12 residues. Germline V CDR1 and CDR2: DFQATT, SNEGSKA (reference sequence). The CDR3 here is CSADKGVETQYF. Written as DNA, the CDR3 is TGCAGTGCTGATAAGGGGGTAGAGACCCAGTACTTC.

This clonotype was observed at least ten times. This chain links TRBV4-2 with TRBJ2-1; 10 bases map to TRBD2. The junction had 4 bases not matched to a gene; V was cut back by 2 bases and J by 9 bases. Looked up from germline, CDR1 is LGHNA and CDR2 is YNFKEQ. The CDR3 spans 14 residues. The CDR3 protein is CASSQPTSGTEQFF. In DNA, the CDR3 is TGTGCCAGCAGCCAACCCACTAGCGGGACTGAGCAGTTCTTC.

This clonotype was detected ten times or more. The chain links TRBV30 to TRBJ2-6; D gene unclear. The CDR3 loop spans 15 amino acids. Germline V gene sequence: CDR1 GTSNPN, CDR2 SVGIG (reference sequence). V lost 3 bases, J lost 2 bases, and 11 bases lay in between. CDR3 nucleotides: TGTGCCTGGAGCGAAGGGATGGCTGGGGCCAACGTCCTGACTTTC. It translates to CAWSEGMAGANVLTF.

This clonotype appeared many times. The chain recombines TRBV18 with TRBJ2-1; D gene unclear. The V and J ends lost 0 bases and 6 bases respectively, with 3 bases between them. The CDR3 runs to 12 residues. Germline V gives CDR1 KGHSH, CDR2 LQKENI. For the CDR3, the DNA is TGTGCCAGCTCACCACCGATCAATGAGCAGTTCTTC. This codes for CASSPPINEQFF.

This clonotype was counted many times. The J gene is TRBJ2-5, the V gene TRBV15; a possible D gene is TRBD2 (6 bases). CDR3 size: 16 residues. Deletions cut 0 bases from V and 5 bases from J, with 16 bases between. The germline V gene has CDR1 LNHNV and CDR2 YYDKDF (reference sequence). The CDR3, as DNA: TGTGCCACCAGCAGAGATCAGACCCTTGGGGGGGAGACCCAGTACTTC. This encodes CATSRDQTLGGETQYF.

The V and J genes are TRBV12-3 or TRBV12-4 and TRBJ1-2; 8 nucleotides agree with TRBD1. The ends lost 7 bases at V and 4 bases at J; junction bases unmatched: 8. The CDR3 has 14 amino acids. In DNA, the CDR3 is TGTGCCAGCATCCTTGGGACAGGAGGCTATGGCTACACCTTC. This translates into CASILGTGGYGYTF.

This clonotype was recorded at least ten times. The gene calls are TRBV5-1 and TRBJ2-6; D unresolved. This CDR3 region has 15 residues. Per the germline V gene, CDR1 is SGHRS and CDR2 is YFSETQ. Deletions cut 0 bases from V and 0 bases from J, with 4 bases between. CDR3: CASSLAFSGANVLTF. CDR3 sequence (DNA): TGCGCCAGCAGCTTGGCCTTCTCTGGGGCCAACGTCCTGACTTTC.

This clonotype occurred many times. The chain recombines TRBV4-2 with TRBJ1-2, with 7 bases that match TRBD1. Trimming removed 2 bases from V and 8 bases from J; junction bases left unmatched: 14. CDR1 LGHNA and CDR2 YNFKEQ come from the germline V gene. This CDR3 comprises 16 residues. CDR3 sequence: CASSQPGGDRVEGYTF. CDR3 coding DNA: TGTGCCAGCAGCCAACCGGGGGGCGACAGGGTCGAGGGCTACACCTTC.